Below, 18 T cell receptor beta chains from the same sample are listed, as sequenced in a study of blood T cell repertoires in COVID-19. The method was immunoSEQ multiplex PCR; TCRdb's version includes in-frame clones alone and lacks a portion of them. The table has about 120,000 clones, 85% seen once. The sequencing input was peripheral blood. The receptors were sampled from an elderly man with active or convalescent COVID-19.

The V gene is TRBV7-2, the J gene TRBJ2-7; 14 nucleotides agree with TRBD2. The CDR3 runs 15 residues. Trimming cost V 5 bases and J 6 bases; bases outside gene matches: 6. Germline V gene lookup returns CDR1 SGHTA and CDR2 FQGNSA. The CDR3 sequence: CASSAGLAGVSEQYF. CDR3 nucleotide sequence: TGTGCCAGCAGCGCGGGACTAGCGGGAGTAAGCGAGCAGTACTTC. Supplemented by reference TRBV7-2 and TRBJ2-7, the full variable domain reads GAGVSQSPSNKVTEKGKDVELRCDPISGHTALYWYRQSLGQGLEFLIYFQGNSAPDKSGLPSDRFSAERTGGSVSTLTIQRTQQEDSAVYLCASSAGLAGVSEQYFGPGTRLTVT.

The genes are TRBV28 and TRBJ1-2; D is unclear. The V end lost 4 bases, the J end lost 4 bases, and 7 bases lay between the germline ends. Per germline, CDR1 MDHEN and CDR2 SYDVKM. The CDR3 runs to 12 residues. The CDR3 DNA follows: TGTGCCAGCAGTTCCGCAGTCTATGGCTACACCTTC. Residues: CASSSAVYGYTF.

The chain carries TRBV25-1 and TRBJ1-6, with D uncertain. Germline V gives CDR1 MGHDK, CDR2 SYGVNS. V shed 4 bases and J shed 6 bases, with 13 bases lying between them. The CDR3 has 15 amino acids. The DNA of the CDR3 is TGTGCCAGCAGTGGGACTGGACTGCCTAATTCACCCCTCCACTTT. Residues: CASSGTGLPNSPLHF.

The CDR3, as DNA: TGTGCCAGTAGTATTGGGACTATTAATTCACCCCTCCACTTT. Translating gives CASSIGTINSPLHF. V and J are TRBV19 and TRBJ1-6, with D perhaps matching TRBD1 (5 bases). Trimming cost V 3 bases and J 6 bases, with 9 bases left between them. Germline V lookup: CDR1 LNHDA, CDR2 SQIVND (reference sequence). This CDR3 is 14 amino acids long.

The chain is built from TRBV7-6 and TRBJ2-1; 8 nucleotides agree with TRBD2. The germline gives CDR1 SGHVS, CDR2 FNYEAQ. V lost 2 bases to trimming and J lost 5 bases; unmatched junction nucleotides: 14. The CDR3 has 18 amino acids. CDR3 in amino acids: CASSLWRGGGGIDNEQFF. The CDR3 region has the DNA TGTGCCAGCAGCTTATGGAGAGGTGGCGGGGGGATCGACAATGAGCAGTTCTTC.

This chain's CDR3 is CAEGQGTNYGYTF. DNA of the CDR3: TGTGCCGAAGGACAGGGAACTAACTATGGCTACACCTTC. The chain links TRBV30 to TRBJ1-2; 8 bases align to TRBD1. The CDR3 extends over 13 amino acids. With 8 bases clipped from V and 0 bases from J, the junction kept 5 bases outside the gene matches. Germline-derived CDR1 and CDR2 are GTSNPN and SVGIG (reference sequence).

The chain couples TRBV7-3 to TRBJ2-2; 7 bases align to TRBD2. This CDR3 contains 15 residues. Trimming at V came to 6 bases and at J to 5 bases, leaving 9 bases not matched to a gene. Per germline, CDR1 SGHTA and CDR2 FQGTGA. CDR3 protein: CASSGDPGGTGELFF. The CDR3 nucleotides are TGTGCCAGCAGTGGTGATCCCGGGGGGACCGGGGAGCTGTTTTTT.

This sequence joins TRBV5-1 and TRBJ2-1, with no clear D. Germline V lookup: CDR1 SGHRS, CDR2 YFSETQ. This CDR3 is built from 13 residues. V dropped 0 bases and J dropped 9 bases, with 10 bases sitting between them. The CDR3 coding sequence is TGCGCCAGCAGCTTGGACTACTTGATTGAGCAGTTCTTC. Its translation is CASSLDYLIEQFF.

V gene TRBV28 combines with J gene TRBJ1-6; 8 bases map to TRBD1. With V trimmed by 5 bases and J by 9 bases, 6 bases remained unmatched. The germline CDR1 and CDR2 sequences are MDHEN and SYDVKM. The CDR3 contains 14 residues. DNA of the CDR3: TGTGCCAGCAGTCCCCCGACAGGGGTTTCACCCCTCCACTTT. Residues: CASSPPTGVSPLHF.

The chain links TRBV21-1 to TRBJ2-5; no DNA check was done on the table's D call, TRBD2. TRBV21-1 is termed a pseudogene. There are 22 residues in the CDR3. CDR3 loop: CASSNSLRKSTGTSGRSETQYF. CDR3 coding DNA: TGTGCCAGCAGCAACTCGCTCCGGAAATCAACCGGGACTAGCGGGAGATCGGAGACCCAGTACTTC.

The rearrangement joins TRBV9 to TRBJ1-6, with D possibly TRBD1 on 5 matching bases. The CDR3 is made up of 16 amino acids. Looked up from germline, CDR1 is SGDLS and CDR2 is YYNGEE. V was shortened by 3 bases and J by 7 bases, with 17 bases between the two germline ends. CDR3 amino acids: CASSGQSYLRNSPLHF. The CDR3 coding sequence is TGTGCCAGCAGCGGACAGTCTTATTTACGAAATTCACCCCTCCACTTT.

The rearrangement uses TRBV4-1 and TRBJ1-2; the match to TRBD1 covers 7 bases. Germline CDR1 reads MGHRA; CDR2 reads YSYEKL. The CDR3 is 17 residues long. J lost 0 bases, V lost 1 base, and 8 bases had no gene match. Written as DNA, the CDR3 is TGCGCCAGCAGCCAAGTAGAATCCCAGGGGGCTAACTATGGCTACACCTTC. It codes for CASSQVESQGANYGYTF.

This clone appeared once. The CDR3 DNA reads TGCGCCAGCAGCCTGCAGGGACTCGCGAACACCGGGGAGCTGTTTTTT. It encodes CASSLQGLANTGELFF. The chain is built from TRBV5-1 and TRBJ2-2; TRBD2 is a possible D gene (6 bases). Trimming removed 4 bases from V and 0 bases from J, with 13 bases in between. There are 16 residues in the CDR3. Germline V lookup: CDR1 SGHRS, CDR2 YFSETQ.

In this sample, this clone turned up a few times. The chain employs TRBV10-3 and TRBJ1-2; 12 bases are a match to TRBD1. Losses at the gene ends were 6 bases for V and 6 bases for J; bases not matched to a gene: 8. This CDR3 spans 15 amino acids. Germline lookup yields CDR1 ENHRY and CDR2 SYGVKD. CDR3 in DNA: TGTGCCATCAGGGGGGACAGGGGGCGATCTAATGGCTACACCTTC. Translation gives CAIRGDRGRSNGYTF.

The chain couples TRBV7-9 to TRBJ2-3; possibly TRBD1 for D (5 bases). The germline gives CDR1 SEHNR, CDR2 FQNEAQ (reference sequence). This CDR3 region has 15 residues. V was clipped by 5 bases and J by 6 bases, with 18 bases between them. The CDR3 coding sequence is TGTGCCAGCAGCCCCATTGGGCCAGGGTGGGATACGCAGTATTTT. This sequence encodes CASSPIGPGWDTQYF.

This clone was recorded a few times. V usage is TRBV7-9 and J usage is TRBJ2-3; D perhaps matches TRBD2 (6 bases). Germline V gene data show CDR1 as SEHNR and CDR2 as FQNEAQ (reference sequence). The ends were cut back, 5 bases at V and 0 bases at J, with 21 bases in the middle. CDR3 length equals 18 residues. CDR3 coding DNA: TGTGCCAGCAGCCAACCCACCCCGGGGGTCCGAAGCACAGATACGCAGTATTTT. Translating gives CASSQPTPGVRSTDTQYF.

The genes are TRBV4-2 and TRBJ2-3; TRBD2 matches 8 bases. Germline V CDR1 and CDR2: LGHNA, YNFKEQ. The CDR3 consists of 17 residues. V shed 1 base, J shed 4 bases, and the junction held 10 bases outside the gene matches. CDR3 protein: CASSQGFQAGVPDTQYF. Here the CDR3 DNA reads TGTGCCAGCAGCCAAGGATTTCAAGCGGGAGTACCAGATACGCAGTATTTT.

The chain recombines TRBV2 with TRBJ2-2; possibly TRBD1 for D (5 bases). CDR3 length equals 14 residues. Between the trimmed V and J ends, which lost 1 base and 5 bases, there was a span of 8 bases. Germline V lookup: CDR1 SNHLY, CDR2 FYNNEI. The CDR3 loop reads CASSEVRGTGELFF. The CDR3 DNA is TGTGCCAGCAGTGAAGTAAGGGGTACCGGGGAGCTGTTTTTT.